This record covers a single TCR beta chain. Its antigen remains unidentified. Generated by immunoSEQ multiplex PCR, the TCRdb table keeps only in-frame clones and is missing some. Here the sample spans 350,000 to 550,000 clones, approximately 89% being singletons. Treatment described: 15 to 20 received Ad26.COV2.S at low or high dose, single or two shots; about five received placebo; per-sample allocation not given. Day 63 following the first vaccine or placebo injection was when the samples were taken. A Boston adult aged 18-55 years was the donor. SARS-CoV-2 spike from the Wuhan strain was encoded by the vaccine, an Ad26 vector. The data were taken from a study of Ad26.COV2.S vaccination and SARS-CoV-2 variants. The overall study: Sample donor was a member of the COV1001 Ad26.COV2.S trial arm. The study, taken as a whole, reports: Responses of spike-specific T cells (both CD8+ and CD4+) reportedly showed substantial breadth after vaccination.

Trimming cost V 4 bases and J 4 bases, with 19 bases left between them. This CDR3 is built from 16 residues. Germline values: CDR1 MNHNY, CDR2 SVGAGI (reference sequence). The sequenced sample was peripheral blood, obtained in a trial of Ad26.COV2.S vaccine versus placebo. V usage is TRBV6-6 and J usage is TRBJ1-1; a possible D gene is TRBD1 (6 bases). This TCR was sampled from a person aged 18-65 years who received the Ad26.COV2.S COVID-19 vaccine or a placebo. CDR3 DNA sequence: TGTGCCAGCAGTTCAGGGGTTTCTGCCTGGAGCACTGAAGCTTTCTTT. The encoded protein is CASSSGVSAWSTEAFF.